The next 16 T cell receptor beta chains were all read from a single sample in a study of blood T cell repertoires in COVID-19. Measured with immunoSEQ multiplex PCR; TCRdb has only the in-frame clones, and not every one. The sample lists fewer than 95,000 clones, around 72% seen once, with 3.9% in the top ten. The sample consisted of peripheral blood. The source of these receptors is a man between 70 and 80 years old with COVID-19, enrolled during active disease.

The rearrangement uses TRBV24-1 and TRBJ2-5; 12 bases are shared with TRBD2. Germline loops: CDR1 KGHDR, CDR2 SFDVKD. Trimming removed 3 bases from V and 3 bases from J; junction bases left unmatched: 10. This CDR3 contains 18 residues. The CDR3 DNA sequence: TGTGCCACCAGTGATGCCGGGCCGACTAGCGGGAGTGAAGAGACCCAGTACTTC. This translates into CATSDAGPTSGSEETQYF.

V gene TRBV29-1 combines with J gene TRBJ2-7, with 10 bases lining up with TRBD2. The trim removed 4 bases at V and 4 bases at J, leaving 10 bases unmatched. CDR1 and CDR2 from the germline V gene are SQVTM and ANQGSEA. The CDR3 contains 15 residues. CDR3: CSVAVGLADSYEQYF. The CDR3 DNA reads TGCAGCGTTGCTGTCGGACTAGCGGATTCTTACGAGCAGTACTTC.

The gene calls are TRBV5-1 and TRBJ2-1, with 12 bases fitting TRBD2. Per the germline V gene, CDR1 is SGHRS and CDR2 is YFSETQ. V lost 4 bases and J lost 0; bases outside the gene matches: 5. The CDR3 sequence is 17 residues long. The CDR3, as DNA: TGCGCCAGCAGCCCCGGACTAGCGGGAAGCTCCTACAATGAGCAGTTCTTC. This sequence encodes CASSPGLAGSSYNEQFF.

V is TRBV5-4 and J is TRBJ2-7, with 7 bases fitting TRBD2. The CDR3 length is 14 residues. Germline CDR1 and CDR2: SGHNT and YYREEE (reference sequence). Unmatched junction bases numbered 8, after V lost 4 bases and J lost 4 bases. The CDR3 coding sequence is TGTGCCAGCAGCGGGGGGGAAGTCGCATACGAGCAGTACTTC. Translating it yields CASSGGEVAYEQYF. The full variable domain, rest sourced from reference TRBV5-4 and TRBJ2-7, is ETGVTQSPTHLIKTRGQQVTLRCSSQSGHNTVSWYQQALGQGPQFIFQYYREEENGRGNFPPRFSGLQFPNYSSELNVNALELDDSALYLCASSGGEVAYEQYFGPGTRLTVT.

The J gene is TRBJ2-7, the V gene TRBV12-3 or TRBV12-4, with D possibly TRBD1 on 6 matching bases. The CDR3 spans 13 residues. V shed 6 bases and J shed 3 bases, with 12 bases lying between them. CDR3 coding DNA: TGTGCCAGCAGACCGTCGACAGGCTACGAGCAGTACTTC. Translation gives CASRPSTGYEQYF.

The chain uses TRBV7-3 and TRBJ2-2; D may be TRBD2 (6 bases). From germline, CDR1 is SGHTA and CDR2 FQGTGA. Trimming left V 2 bases short and J 2 bases short, with 15 bases between. The CDR3 loop spans 17 amino acids. The CDR3 reads CASSLPYGRANTGELFF. The CDR3 region has the DNA TGTGCCAGCAGCTTACCGTACGGGAGAGCAAACACCGGGGAGCTGTTTTTT.

V is TRBV19 and J is TRBJ2-6; TRBD1 matches 7 bases. V shed 3 bases and J 0 bases; nucleotides not matched to a gene: 11. From germline, CDR1 is LNHDA and CDR2 SQIVND (reference sequence). This CDR3 is built from 19 residues. The CDR3 nucleotides are TGTGCCAGTAGTATGCTCGGTCAGGGGGTGACCTCTGGGGCCAACGTCCTGACTTTC. This gives the protein CASSMLGQGVTSGANVLTF.

This chain connects TRBV27 to TRBJ2-1; D gene ambiguous. This CDR3 comprises 14 residues. V shed 7 bases and J shed 2 bases, with 12 bases lying between them. CDR1 MNHEY and CDR2 SMNVEV come from the germline V gene (reference sequence). The CDR3 loop is CASTLGAPYNEQFF. CDR3 DNA: TGTGCCAGCACCCTCGGAGCGCCCTACAATGAGCAGTTCTTC.

In DNA, the CDR3 is TGTGCCAGCATCAATTTACCCTATCTAGCGGGAAGAGACAATGAGCAGTTCTTC. Translation gives CASINLPYLAGRDNEQFF. The V gene is TRBV28, the J gene TRBJ2-1, with 9 bases matching TRBD2. Looked up from germline, CDR1 is MDHEN and CDR2 is SYDVKM. The CDR3 has 18 amino acids. V was pared by 7 bases and J by 5 bases, with 18 bases of the junction left unmatched. Based on the CDR3 plus reference TRBV28 and TRBJ2-1, the full variable domain is DVKVTQSSRYLVKRTGEKVFLECVQDMDHENMFWYRQDPGLGLRLIYFSYDVKMKEKGDIPEGYSVSREKKERFSLILESASTNQTSMYLCASINLPYLAGRDNEQFFGPGTRLTVL.

The rearrangement joins TRBV4-2 to TRBJ2-5, with 15 bases that match TRBD2. This CDR3 has 18 amino acids. Trimming at V came to 2 bases and at J to 1 base, leaving 5 bases not matched to a gene. From germline, CDR1 is LGHNA and CDR2 YNFKEQ. As DNA, the CDR3 is TGTGCCAGCAGCCAAACGGGACTAGCGGGAGGAACCCAAGAGACCCAGTACTTC. The encoded protein is CASSQTGLAGGTQETQYF.

The chain couples TRBV11-2 to TRBJ1-2, with D possibly matching TRBD1 (5 bases). In germline, CDR1 is SGHAT, CDR2 FQNNGV. CDR3 length: 14 amino acids. The germline V and J ends were trimmed by 7 bases and 1 base, with 13 bases remaining between them. Here the CDR3 reads CASITRGGNYGYTF. The CDR3 DNA is TGTGCCAGCATCACGAGGGGAGGTAACTATGGCTACACCTTC.

This clone was counted a single time. This rearrangement joins TRBV18 to TRBJ1-6; no definite D call. The CDR3 extends over 15 amino acids. V gave up 3 bases and J gave up 7 bases, with 13 bases separating them. CDR1 is KGHSH and CDR2 is LQKENI in the germline V gene. CDR3 nucleotide sequence: TGTGCCAGCTCACCGAGAACAGCCGGAAATTCACCCCTCCACTTT. Translation gives CASSPRTAGNSPLHF.

By share of the sample, this clone is medium-sized. V usage is TRBV7-3 and J usage is TRBJ1-1; D may be TRBD1 (6 bases). The CDR3 extends over 14 amino acids. V was shortened by 5 bases and J by 3 bases, with 13 bases between the two germline ends. CDR1 is SGHTA and CDR2 is FQGTGA in the germline V gene. CDR3 loop: CASSADSSYTEAFF. CDR3 coding DNA: TGTGCCAGCAGCGCGGACAGTTCGTACACTGAAGCTTTCTTT.

V gene TRBV5-8 combines with J gene TRBJ2-1; D uncertain. The V end was cut by 4 bases, the J end by 2 bases, with 19 bases between. CDR3 length equals 17 residues. Germline values: CDR1 SGHTS, CDR2 YDEGEE. CDR3 region: CASSHPFEHFTYNEQFF. The CDR3 DNA reads TGTGCCAGCAGCCACCCTTTCGAGCATTTCACCTACAATGAGCAGTTCTTC.

The genes are TRBV9 and TRBJ2-5; TRBD2 matches 10 bases. Germline assignment: CDR1 SGDLS and CDR2 YYNGEE. Trimming removed 2 bases from V and 3 bases from J; junction bases left unmatched: 4. The CDR3 sequence is 15 residues long. The DNA for the CDR3 is TGTGCCAGCAGCGTTGCCGGGACTAGCGAAGAGACCCAGTACTTC. Its protein product is CASSVAGTSEETQYF.

This rearrangement joins TRBV7-3 to TRBJ1-1; tentative D call: TRBD1 (5 bases). Germline assignment: CDR1 SGHTA and CDR2 FQGTGA. Trimming stripped 7 bases from V and 1 base from J, with 19 bases between. The CDR3 spans 16 residues. Here the CDR3 DNA reads TGTGCCAGCATCCCGGGACTCCCGGCTAGGAACACTGAAGCTTTCTTT. It yields the protein CASIPGLPARNTEAFF. The full variable domain, with the rest looked up from reference TRBV7-3 and TRBJ1-1, is GAGVSQTPSNKVTEKGKYVELRCDPISGHTALYWYRQSLGQGPEFLIYFQGTGAADDSGLPNDRFFAVRPEGSVSTLKIQRTERGDSAVYLCASIPGLPARNTEAFFGQGTRLTVV.